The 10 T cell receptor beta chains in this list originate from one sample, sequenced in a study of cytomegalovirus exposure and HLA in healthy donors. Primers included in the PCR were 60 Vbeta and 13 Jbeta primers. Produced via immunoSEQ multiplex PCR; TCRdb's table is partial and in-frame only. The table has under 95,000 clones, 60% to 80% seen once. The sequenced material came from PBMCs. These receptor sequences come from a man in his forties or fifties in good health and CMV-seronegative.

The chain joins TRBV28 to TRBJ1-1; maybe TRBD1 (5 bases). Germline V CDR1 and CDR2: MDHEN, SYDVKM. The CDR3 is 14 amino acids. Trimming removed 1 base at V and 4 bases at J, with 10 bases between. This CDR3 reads CASSLYGDSTEAFF. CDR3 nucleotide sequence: TGTGCCAGCAGTTTATATGGGGACTCCACTGAAGCTTTCTTT.

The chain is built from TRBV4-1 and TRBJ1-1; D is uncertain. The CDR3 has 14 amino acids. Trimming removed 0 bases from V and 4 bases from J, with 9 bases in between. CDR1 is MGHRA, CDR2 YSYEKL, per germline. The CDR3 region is CASSQDIGVTEAFF. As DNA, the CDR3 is TGCGCCAGCAGCCAAGATATCGGGGTCACTGAAGCTTTCTTT.

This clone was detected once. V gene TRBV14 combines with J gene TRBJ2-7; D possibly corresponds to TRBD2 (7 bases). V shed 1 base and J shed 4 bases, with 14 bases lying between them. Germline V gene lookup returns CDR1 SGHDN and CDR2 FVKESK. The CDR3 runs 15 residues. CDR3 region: CASSQGGGRGYEQYF. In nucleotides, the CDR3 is TGTGCCAGCAGCCAAGGCGGAGGGAGGGGGTACGAGCAGTACTTC.

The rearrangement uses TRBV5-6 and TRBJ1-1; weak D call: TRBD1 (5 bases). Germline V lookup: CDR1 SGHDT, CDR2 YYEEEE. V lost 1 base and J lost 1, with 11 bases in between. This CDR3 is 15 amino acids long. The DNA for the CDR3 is TGTGCCAGCAGCTTGAATAGGGGAAAGAACACTGAAGCTTTCTTT. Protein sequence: CASSLNRGKNTEAFF.

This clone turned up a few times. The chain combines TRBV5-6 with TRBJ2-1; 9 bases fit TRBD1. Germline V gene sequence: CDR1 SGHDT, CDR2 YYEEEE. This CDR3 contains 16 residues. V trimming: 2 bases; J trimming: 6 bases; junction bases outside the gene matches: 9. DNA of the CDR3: TGTGCCAGCAGCTTCCCAACAGGGGGCGTTAGCAATGAGCAGTTCTTC. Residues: CASSFPTGGVSNEQFF.

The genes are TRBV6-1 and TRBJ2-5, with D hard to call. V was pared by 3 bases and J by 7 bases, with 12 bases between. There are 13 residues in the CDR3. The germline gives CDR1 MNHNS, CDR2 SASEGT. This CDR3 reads CASSDPPNRTQYF. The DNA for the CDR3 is TGTGCCAGCAGTGACCCCCCTAACAGGACCCAGTACTTC.

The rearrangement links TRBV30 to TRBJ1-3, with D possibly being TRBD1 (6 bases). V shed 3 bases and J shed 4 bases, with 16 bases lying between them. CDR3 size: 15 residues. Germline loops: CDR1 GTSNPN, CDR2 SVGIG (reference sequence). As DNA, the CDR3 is TGTGCCTGGAGGGCCGGACAGAGGCCAGGAAACACCATATATTTT. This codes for CAWRAGQRPGNTIYF.

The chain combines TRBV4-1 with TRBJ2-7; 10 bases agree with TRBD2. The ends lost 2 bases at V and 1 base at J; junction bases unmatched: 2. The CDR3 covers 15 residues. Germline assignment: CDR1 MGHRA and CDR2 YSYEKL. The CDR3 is CASSQPGLASYEQYF. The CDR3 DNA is TGCGCCAGCAGCCAACCGGGACTAGCGTCCTACGAGCAGTACTTC.

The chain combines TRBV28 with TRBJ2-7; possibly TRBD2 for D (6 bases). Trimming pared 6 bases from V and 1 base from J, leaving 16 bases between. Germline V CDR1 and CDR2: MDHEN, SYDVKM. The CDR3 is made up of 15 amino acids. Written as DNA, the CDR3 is TGTGCCAGCAGCCCACACGGGAGTCCTTCCTACGAGCAGTACTTC. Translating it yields CASSPHGSPSYEQYF.

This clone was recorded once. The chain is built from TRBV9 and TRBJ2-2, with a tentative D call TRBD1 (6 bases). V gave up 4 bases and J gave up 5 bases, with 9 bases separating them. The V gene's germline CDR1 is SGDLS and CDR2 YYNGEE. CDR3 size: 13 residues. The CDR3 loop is CASSYRETGELFF. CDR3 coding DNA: TGTGCCAGCAGCTACAGGGAAACCGGGGAGCTGTTTTTT.